This is a list of T cell receptor beta chains from one sample in a study of shared clonotypes between healthy human individuals. Sequencing was performed with immunoSEQ multiplex PCR; in TCRdb, only in-frame clones are kept and a portion is missing. The sample lists 2 million to 2.5 million clones; approximately 93% were seen once. The sequenced sample was naive CD4+ T cells from PBMCs. The source of these receptors is a man aged 18 to 35 in good health. Some clones in this sample may be carry-over from other donors' samples. CDR3s include the opening cysteine and the closing phenylalanine or tryptophan. Fields, in order: V gene, clone size, J gene, D gene, CDR3 protein, CDR3 DNA. A D gene is named only where the DNA matches it firmly. Not all rows give a size; the values are once, few, many and, for expanded clones, a class.

V gene: TRBV5-1; clone size: .; J gene: TRBJ2-1; D gene: .; CDR3 protein: CASSLDTGEQFF; CDR3 DNA: TGCGCCAGCAGCTTGGATACGGGTGAGCAGTTCTTC
V gene: TRBV28; clone size: .; J gene: TRBJ1-2; D gene: .; CDR3 protein: CASSLGGTGANYGYTF; CDR3 DNA: TGTGCCAGCAGTCTTGGCGGCACGGGGGCGAACTATGGCTACACCTTC
V gene: TRBV29-1; clone size: once; J gene: TRBJ1-1; D gene: .; CDR3 protein: CSVRSPENTEAFF; CDR3 DNA: TGCAGCGTGCGGAGCCCAGAGAACACTGAAGCTTTCTTT
V gene: TRBV27; clone size: .; J gene: TRBJ1-1; D gene: .; CDR3 protein: CASSLGGPGTVAFF; CDR3 DNA: TGTGCCAGCAGTTTAGGTGGTCCGGGGACGGTAGCTTTCTTT
V gene: TRBV2; clone size: .; J gene: TRBJ2-1; D gene: TRBD2; CDR3 protein: CASRGLAYNEQFF; CDR3 DNA: TGTGCCAGCAGAGGACTAGCGTACAATGAGCAGTTCTTC
V gene: TRBV11-2; clone size: .; J gene: TRBJ2-7; D gene: TRBD1; CDR3 protein: CASSSAGQGLYEQYF; CDR3 DNA: TGTGCCAGCAGCTCCGCGGGACAGGGATTATACGAGCAGTACTTC
V gene: TRBV7-9; clone size: once; J gene: TRBJ1-1; D gene: .; CDR3 protein: CASSPNIEAFF; CDR3 DNA: TGTGCCAGCAGCCCCAACATTGAAGCTTTCTTT
V gene: TRBV7-9; clone size: .; J gene: TRBJ1-3; D gene: .; CDR3 protein: CASSTERGSGNTIYF; CDR3 DNA: TGTGCCAGCAGCACCGAGCGGGGCTCTGGAAACACCATATATTTT
V gene: TRBV5-1; clone size: few; J gene: TRBJ2-3; D gene: .; CDR3 protein: CASSLGGSTDTQYF; CDR3 DNA: TGCGCCAGCAGCTTGGGCGGAAGCACAGATACGCAGTATTTT
V gene: TRBV2; clone size: .; J gene: TRBJ2-1; D gene: TRBD2; CDR3 protein: CASSRTSGYNEQFF; CDR3 DNA: TGTGCCAGCAGTAGGACTAGCGGCTACAATGAGCAGTTCTTC
V gene: TRBV4-1; clone size: .; J gene: TRBJ2-1; D gene: .; CDR3 protein: CASSQDNGPGFF; CDR3 DNA: TGCGCCAGCAGCCAAGATAACGGTCCCGGGTTCTTC
V gene: TRBV29-1; clone size: .; J gene: TRBJ2-3; D gene: TRBD2; CDR3 protein: CSVAELAGADTQYF; CDR3 DNA: TGCAGCGTTGCCGAACTAGCGGGAGCAGATACGCAGTATTTT
V gene: TRBV4-2; clone size: .; J gene: TRBJ2-1; D gene: .; CDR3 protein: CASSQEGRGTPYNEQFF; CDR3 DNA: TGTGCCAGCAGCCAAGAGGGGCGCGGGACCCCCTACAATGAGCAGTTCTTC
V gene: TRBV11-3; clone size: .; J gene: TRBJ2-3; D gene: .; CDR3 protein: CASMRPGTDTQYF; CDR3 DNA: TGTGCCAGCATGCGACCCGGCACAGATACGCAGTATTTT
V gene: TRBV28; clone size: .; J gene: TRBJ2-7; D gene: .; CDR3 protein: CASSSPFFRTDEQYF; CDR3 DNA: TGTGCCAGCAGTTCCCCCTTCTTCCGGACTGACGAGCAGTACTTC
V gene: TRBV10-3; clone size: .; J gene: TRBJ2-5; D gene: .; CDR3 protein: CAIGGQNQETQYF; CDR3 DNA: TGTGCCATCGGTGGACAGAACCAAGAGACCCAGTACTTC
V gene: TRBV13; clone size: .; J gene: TRBJ2-5; D gene: .; CDR3 protein: CASSSLSQVETQYF; CDR3 DNA: TGTGCCAGCAGCTCACTATCGCAGGTTGAGACCCAGTACTTC
V gene: TRBV6-1; clone size: .; J gene: TRBJ2-1; D gene: TRBD2; CDR3 protein: CASSPSGTSYNEQFF; CDR3 DNA: TGTGCCAGCAGTCCTAGCGGGACCTCCTACAATGAGCAGTTCTTC
V gene: TRBV9; clone size: .; J gene: TRBJ2-7; D gene: .; CDR3 protein: CASSVGGSEQYF; CDR3 DNA: TGTGCCAGCAGCGTAGGAGGTAGTGAGCAGTACTTC
V gene: TRBV7-2; clone size: .; J gene: TRBJ2-3; D gene: .; CDR3 protein: CASSSFRVIGDTQYF; CDR3 DNA: TGTGCCAGCAGCTCATTTAGGGTCATAGGAGATACGCAGTATTTT
V gene: TRBV10-2; clone size: .; J gene: TRBJ2-1; D gene: .; CDR3 protein: CASSAQQSGEQFF; CDR3 DNA: TGCGCCAGCAGCGCCCAGCAATCCGGTGAGCAGTTCTTC
V gene: TRBV6-6; clone size: .; J gene: TRBJ2-5; D gene: TRBD1; CDR3 protein: CASRPRDRVWEQYF; CDR3 DNA: TGTGCCAGCAGACCCCGGGACAGGGTGTGGGAGCAGTACTTC
V gene: TRBV27; clone size: .; J gene: TRBJ1-2; D gene: .; CDR3 protein: CASSFTPRGNYGYTF; CDR3 DNA: TGTGCCAGCAGCTTCACCCCCAGGGGAAACTATGGCTACACCTTC
V gene: TRBV11-2; clone size: once; J gene: TRBJ1-6; D gene: .; CDR3 protein: CASSLVVSSDLHF; CDR3 DNA: TGTGCCAGCAGCTTAGTGGTTTCGAGTGATCTCCACTTT
V gene: TRBV2; clone size: .; J gene: TRBJ1-5; D gene: TRBD1; CDR3 protein: CASRGQVNQPQHF; CDR3 DNA: TGTGCCAGCAGGGGACAGGTTAACCAGCCCCAGCATTTT